This TCR beta chain came from a study of human thymus T cells. Study-level points and caveats: Unrelated people showed highly overlapping thymic repertoires, related research reported. An apparent bias in V and J gene usage was seen in thymic and blood repertoires.

Repertoires were generated with immunoSEQ multiplex PCR, while TCRdb's copy carries only in-frame clones and drops some. The table includes under 150,000 clones, 90% to 95% detected once. Thymic resections from corrective heart surgery supplied the tissue. Concerning this clone itself: What it binds is unknown.

The specimen was thymus tissue. The sequence was collected from a boy less than two years old with a congenital heart defect but otherwise immunologically healthy.

The CDR3 DNA sequence: TGTGCCAGCAGGGGAGACAATGAGCAGTTCTTC. Its protein product is CASRGDNEQFF. The chain combines TRBV11-2 with TRBJ2-1; D may be TRBD2 (5 bases). Germline CDR1 SGHAT, CDR2 FQNNGV. Trimming cost V 6 bases and J 5 bases, with 5 bases left between them. The CDR3 covers 11 residues.